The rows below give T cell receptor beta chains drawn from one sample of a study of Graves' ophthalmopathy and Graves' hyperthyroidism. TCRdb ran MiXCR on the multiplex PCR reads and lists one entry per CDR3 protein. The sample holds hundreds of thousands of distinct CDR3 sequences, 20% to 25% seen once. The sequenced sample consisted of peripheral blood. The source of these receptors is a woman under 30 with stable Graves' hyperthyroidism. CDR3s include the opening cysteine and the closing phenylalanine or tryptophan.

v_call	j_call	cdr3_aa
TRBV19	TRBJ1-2	CASSVVPYRVYGYGYTF
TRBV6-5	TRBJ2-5	CASKDRARGETQYF
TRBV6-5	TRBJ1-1	CASRHPPGAGGTEAFF
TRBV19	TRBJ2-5	CASSNRAGETQYF
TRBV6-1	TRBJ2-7	CASRGMGGRYEQYF
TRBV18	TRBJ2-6	CASSPTGPSGANVLTF
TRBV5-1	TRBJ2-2	CASSQWDRTGELFF
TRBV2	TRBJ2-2	CASSGLAGGGGELFF
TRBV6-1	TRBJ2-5	CASRGQGAWSSETQYF
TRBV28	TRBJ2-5	CAAHPGGRQETQYF
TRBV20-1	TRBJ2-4	CSAVSAKNIQYF
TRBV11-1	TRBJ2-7	CASSFRVGQNSYEQYF
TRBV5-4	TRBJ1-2	CASWGQGLGYTF
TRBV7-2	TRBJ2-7	CASSTGRRASYEQYF
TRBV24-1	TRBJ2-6	CATSDLRPGQGSGANVLTF
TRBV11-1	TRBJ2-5	CASSLAYLALPDGETQYF
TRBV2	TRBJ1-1	CASKYIGRTFF
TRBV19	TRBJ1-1	CASSRGQGGHTEAFF
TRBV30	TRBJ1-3	CATGTGGAGNTIYF
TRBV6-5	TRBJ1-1	CASSPPGWTEAFF
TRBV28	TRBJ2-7	CASSLGPMIYEQYF
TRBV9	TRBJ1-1	CASSVVDGTEAFF
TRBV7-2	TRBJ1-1	CASSLPQNTEAFF
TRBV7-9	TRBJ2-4	CASSRRGNLPKNIQYF
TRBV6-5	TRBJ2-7	CASSMKTEQYF
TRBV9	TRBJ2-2	CASSEGRAPTGELFF
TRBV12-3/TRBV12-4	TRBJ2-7	CAGSRTGPYEQYF
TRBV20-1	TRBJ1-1	CSARRGDAQTEAFF
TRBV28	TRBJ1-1	CASSPRKVRGFF
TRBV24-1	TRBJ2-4	CATSDTPGQGMADIQYF
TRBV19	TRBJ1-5	CASSIDPGGASANQPQHF
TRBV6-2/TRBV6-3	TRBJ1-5	CASSPSEVQPQHF